A single sample gave rise to the 9 T cell receptor beta chains below, sequenced in a study of identical twins. TCRdb passed the 5' RACE reads through MiXCR, listing each CDR3 protein once. Among some 760,000 distinct CDR3 sequences listed, around a sixth were seen once. The data also belong to a second study, concerning T cells expressing NK-cell markers.

Sequenced input: PBMCs. These receptors were collected from a young woman in good health.

This sequence joins TRBV3-1 and TRBJ1-2; no definite D call. This CDR3 spans 14 amino acids. V was clipped by 1 base and J by 8 bases, with 14 bases between them. Germline lookup yields CDR1 LGHDT and CDR2 YNNKEL (reference sequence). The CDR3 DNA reads TGTGCCAGCAGCCAAGTGGGCGCTACCCAAGGCTACACCTTC. It codes for CASSQVGATQGYTF.

This clonotype was detected only a few times. The J gene is TRBJ2-3, the V gene TRBV4-3; 10 bases line up with TRBD1. J gave up 4 bases and V 0 bases, and 16 bases lay outside the gene matches. The CDR3 has 20 residues. Germline V gene data show CDR1 as LGHNA and CDR2 as YSLEER. CDR3 sequence (DNA): TGCGCCAGCAGCCAAGATAAATCGTTTGCGGGACAGGGGATCGCAGATACGCAGTATTTT. Translated: CASSQDKSFAGQGIADTQYF.

This clonotype was seen more than once but under ten times. V gene TRBV9 combines with J gene TRBJ2-1, with no clear D. Germline CDR1 is SGDLS and CDR2 is YYNGEE. This CDR3 comprises 14 residues. Between the trimmed V and J ends, which lost 4 bases and 3 bases, there was a span of 11 bases. CDR3 protein: CASSFDVVYNEQFF. As DNA, the CDR3 is TGTGCCAGCAGCTTTGACGTGGTCTACAATGAGCAGTTCTTC.

This clonotype came up a few times. V is TRBV7-3 and J is TRBJ2-1, with a weak D call TRBD1 (5 bases). The CDR3 spans 15 residues. The ends were cut back, 5 bases at V and 7 bases at J, with 18 bases in the middle. From germline, CDR1 is SGHTA and CDR2 FQGTGA. CDR3 region: CASSPSGAAYNEQFF. Written as DNA, the CDR3 is TGTGCCAGCAGCCCAAGTGGGGCGGCGTATAATGAGCAGTTCTTC.

The rearrangement links TRBV7-8 to TRBJ2-1; D may be TRBD1 or TRBD2 (5 bases each). Germline assignment: CDR1 SGHVS and CDR2 FQNEAQ. V was trimmed by 1 base and J by 5 bases, leaving 15 bases between them. The CDR3 spans 16 residues. Written as DNA, the CDR3 is TGTGCCAGCAGCTTAGGGGACCCCCTTGCGCACAATGAGCAGTTCTTC. It translates to CASSLGDPLAHNEQFF.

This chain uses TRBV3-1 with TRBJ2-2, with a possible D match to TRBD1 (5 bases). The CDR3 is 15 amino acids. The V and J ends lost 3 bases and 0 bases respectively, with 8 bases between them. CDR1 and CDR2 from the germline V gene are LGHDT and YNNKEL (reference sequence). In nucleotides, the CDR3 is TGTGCCAGCAGCCAGGGGCTATCGAACACCGGGGAGCTGTTTTTT. This translates into CASSQGLSNTGELFF.

This clonotype turned up a few times. The V call is TRBV5-1, the J call TRBJ2-5; 7 bases align to TRBD1. Germline V CDR1 and CDR2: SGHRS, YFSETQ. With 6 bases clipped from V and 2 bases from J, the junction kept 7 bases outside the gene matches. The CDR3 is 14 amino acids. The CDR3 coding sequence is TGCGCCAGCAAGCTGGGACAGCCACAAGAGACCCAGTACTTC. It is translated as CASKLGQPQETQYF. The variable domain in full, with the rest retrieved from reference TRBV5-1 and TRBJ2-5, is KAGVTQTPRYLIKTRGQQVTLSCSPISGHRSVSWYQQTPGQGLQFLFEYFSETQRNKGNFPGRFSGRQFSNSRSEMNVSTLELGDSALYLCASKLGQPQETQYFGPGTRLLVL.

The chain has TRBV28 and TRBJ2-7; perhaps TRBD2 as D (6 bases). CDR1 is MDHEN and CDR2 is SYDVKM in the germline V gene. Trimming removed 5 bases at V and 3 bases at J, with 17 bases between. This CDR3 region has 15 residues. The CDR3: CASSPPGVQSYEQYF. CDR3 in DNA: TGTGCCAGCAGTCCCCCGGGGGTTCAAAGCTACGAGCAGTACTTC. Filled out from reference TRBV28 and TRBJ2-7, the complete variable domain reads DVKVTQSSRYLVKRTGEKVFLECVQDMDHENMFWYRQDPGLGLRLIYFSYDVKMKEKGDIPEGYSVSREKKERFSLILESASTNQTSMYLCASSPPGVQSYEQYFGPGTRLTVT.

This clonotype was observed a handful of times. This chain joins TRBV18 and TRBJ2-3; 7 bases align to TRBD1. Germline loops: CDR1 KGHSH, CDR2 LQKENI. The CDR3 totals 16 residues. Trimming at V came to 1 base and at J to 2 bases, leaving 6 bases not matched to a gene. This CDR3 reads CASSPQRQGYTDTQYF. For the CDR3, the DNA is TGTGCCAGCTCACCACAGAGACAGGGCTACACAGATACGCAGTATTTT.